This T cell receptor (beta chain) was sequenced in a study of blood T cell repertoires in COVID-19. CDR1 and CDR2 (germline): KGHSH, LQKENI. The V gene end was trimmed by 1 base and the J gene end by 0 bases; junction bases not matched to a gene: 8. The CDR3 is 17 residues long. Profiling relied on immunoSEQ multiplex PCR, and the TCRdb table lists in-frame clones only, not all of them. The sample lists fewer than 500,000 clones, approximately 90% occurring once. This chain links TRBV18 with TRBJ1-1; TRBD1 matches at 7 bases. The receptor was isolated from a man between 18 and 29 years old with COVID-19, enrolled during active disease. Input material: peripheral blood. The CDR3 DNA sequence: TGTGCCAGCTCACCACAGCCAAACAGGGGCCTGAACACTGAAGCTTTCTTT. Its translation is CASSPQPNRGLNTEAFF.